This TCR beta chain was identified in a study of metastatic and nonmetastatic thyroid tumors. In the study overall: Repertoires from malignant and benign thyroid patients were compared across blood and tumor or nodule tissue.

Thyroid surgery was preceded by no treatment in any patient. Broader study findings: Reported TCR beta diversity, measured in blood and tumor, was significantly higher for malignant thyroid tumors than for benign nodules.

In the source study's methods: Between-group CDR3 differences, defined by clinicopathological status, yielded a distant-metastasis classifier for papillary thyroid cancer. TCRdb recomputed clones from the PCR reads via MiXCR. None of the V and J calls come from the authors' own analysis; TCRdb made them. The table shows roughly 53,000 clones, with 20% to 25% occurring only once. The CDR3 runs 15 residues. Per the germline V gene, CDR1 is DFQATT and CDR2 is SNEGSKA (reference sequence). V was cut by 3 bases and J by 6 bases, with 17 bases left in between. This clone was found a few times. Its target is not known. A single base separates this from a much larger clone, so it may be a read error. The same CDR3 arises from other DNA sequences in this sample as well.

Sequences were obtained from blood. The origin of this receptor is a female donor with papillary thyroid cancer or a benign thyroid nodule (not recorded which). Some clones in this sample may be carry-over from other donors' samples. The rearrangement joins TRBV20-1 to TRBJ2-2; D might be TRBD2 (6 bases). The CDR3 loop reads CSARLWVGEAGELFF. CDR3 nucleotide sequence: TGCAGTGCTAGGCTCTGGGTTGGGGAGGCCGGGGAGCTGTTTTTT.